Listed below are T cell receptor beta chains from one sample, sequenced in a study of neurological immune-mediated disorders. One entry per CDR3 protein, called by TCRdb with MiXCR from the 5' RACE reads. The table records about 50,000 distinct CDR3 sequences, 3% to 4% of them present only once. Sequencing was performed on PBMCs. Receptors were obtained from a man aged 40-49 years with multiple sclerosis. Each CDR3 is given with its conserved first and last residue. Fields, in order: J gene, clone size, CDR3 length, D gene, V gene, CDR3 protein, CDR3 DNA. A D gene is named only where the DNA matches it firmly. The size entry is marked missing in some rows and otherwise reads once, few, many or a size class.

j_call: TRBJ1-5
clone_size: many
cdr3_length: 12
d_call: -
v_call: TRBV20-1
cdr3_aa: CSVSTGSQPQHF
cdr3_nt: TGCAGTGTCAGCACAGGGTCCCAGCCCCAGCATTTT

j_call: TRBJ1-1
clone_size: many
cdr3_length: 17
d_call: -
v_call: TRBV7-2
cdr3_aa: CASSLGRMVSLNTEAFF
cdr3_nt: TGTGCCAGCAGCTTAGGCCGGATGGTCTCCCTGAACACTGAAGCTTTCTTT

j_call: TRBJ1-1
clone_size: many
cdr3_length: 16
d_call: -
v_call: TRBV19
cdr3_aa: CASREGRGTVGPEAFF
cdr3_nt: TGTGCCAGTCGCGAGGGACGGGGAACAGTTGGCCCTGAAGCTTTCTTT

j_call: TRBJ2-3
clone_size: many
cdr3_length: 15
d_call: TRBD2
v_call: TRBV20-1
cdr3_aa: CSADPSGGTTDTQYF
cdr3_nt: TGCAGTGCTGACCCTAGCGGGGGCACCACAGATACGCAGTATTTT

j_call: TRBJ2-2
clone_size: many
cdr3_length: 16
d_call: TRBD2
v_call: TRBV10-3
cdr3_aa: CAISEVAGRNTGELFF
cdr3_nt: TGTGCCATCAGTGAGGTAGCGGGGCGGAACACCGGGGAGCTGTTTTTT

j_call: TRBJ2-3
clone_size: many
cdr3_length: 14
d_call: TRBD2
v_call: TRBV20-1
cdr3_aa: CSARGGGGPDTQYF
cdr3_nt: TGCAGTGCCCGGGGGGGCGGGGGCCCAGATACGCAGTATTTT

j_call: TRBJ2-2
clone_size: many
cdr3_length: 13
d_call: -
v_call: TRBV30
cdr3_aa: CAWTPTNTGELFF
cdr3_nt: TGTGCCTGGACGCCCACGAACACCGGGGAGCTGTTTTTT

j_call: TRBJ2-7
clone_size: many
cdr3_length: 17
d_call: -
v_call: TRBV7-9
cdr3_aa: CASSTTGDTVISYEQYF
cdr3_nt: TGTGCCAGCAGCACTACGGGTGACACAGTTATCTCCTACGAGCAGTACTTC

j_call: TRBJ1-1
clone_size: many
cdr3_length: 13
d_call: -
v_call: TRBV7-2
cdr3_aa: CASSLWRTTEAFF
cdr3_nt: TGTGCCAGCAGCTTATGGAGAACCACTGAAGCTTTCTTT

j_call: TRBJ2-3
clone_size: many
cdr3_length: 16
d_call: -
v_call: TRBV5-1
cdr3_aa: CASRPGRQLGTDTQYF
cdr3_nt: TGCGCCAGCAGGCCGGGGCGACAGTTGGGCACAGATACGCAGTATTTT

j_call: TRBJ2-2
clone_size: -
cdr3_length: 16
d_call: TRBD1
v_call: TRBV19
cdr3_aa: CASSIEGTGGTGELFF
cdr3_nt: TGTGCCAGTAGTATAGAAGGCACAGGGGGTACCGGGGAGCTGTTTTTT

j_call: TRBJ2-1
clone_size: many
cdr3_length: 17
d_call: TRBD2
v_call: TRBV5-1
cdr3_aa: CASSLVLAGGPYNEQFF
cdr3_nt: TGCGCCAGCAGCTTGGTTCTAGCGGGGGGACCCTACAATGAGCAGTTCTTC

j_call: TRBJ2-1
clone_size: many
cdr3_length: 13
d_call: -
v_call: TRBV12-3/TRBV12-4
cdr3_aa: CASSRIRNNEQFF
cdr3_nt: TGTGCCAGCAGCCGGATTAGGAACAATGAGCAGTTCTTC

j_call: TRBJ2-3
clone_size: many
cdr3_length: 13
d_call: TRBD1
v_call: TRBV29-1
cdr3_aa: CSVERQGADTQYF
cdr3_nt: TGCAGCGTTGAACGGCAGGGGGCAGATACGCAGTATTTT

j_call: TRBJ2-1
clone_size: few
cdr3_length: 14
d_call: TRBD1
v_call: TRBV12-3/TRBV12-4
cdr3_aa: CASRGTGGVGEQFF
cdr3_nt: TGTGCCAGCAGGGGGACAGGCGGAGTGGGTGAGCAGTTCTTC

j_call: TRBJ1-1
clone_size: many
cdr3_length: 11
d_call: -
v_call: TRBV6-2/TRBV6-3
cdr3_aa: CASSENTEAFF
cdr3_nt: TGTGCCAGCAGTGAGAACACTGAAGCTTTCTTT

j_call: TRBJ1-5
clone_size: many
cdr3_length: 14
d_call: -
v_call: TRBV5-1
cdr3_aa: CASSLSAGNQPQHF
cdr3_nt: TGCGCCAGCAGCTTGTCGGCGGGCAATCAGCCCCAGCATTTT

j_call: TRBJ2-7
clone_size: many
cdr3_length: 13
d_call: TRBD1
v_call: TRBV12-3/TRBV12-4
cdr3_aa: CASTRDSSYEQYF
cdr3_nt: TGTGCCAGCACCCGGGACAGTTCCTACGAGCAGTACTTC

j_call: TRBJ1-5
clone_size: few
cdr3_length: 14
d_call: -
v_call: TRBV20-1
cdr3_aa: CSAYQGLRNQPQHF
cdr3_nt: TGCAGTGCTTACCAGGGGTTGCGCAATCAGCCCCAGCATTTT

j_call: TRBJ2-7
clone_size: many
cdr3_length: 15
d_call: -
v_call: TRBV6-5
cdr3_aa: CASSPAGADRNEQYF
cdr3_nt: TGTGCCAGCAGCCCCGCGGGGGCCGACAGGAACGAGCAGTACTTC

j_call: TRBJ2-1
clone_size: many
cdr3_length: 13
d_call: -
v_call: TRBV7-2
cdr3_aa: CASSLGLGREQFF
cdr3_nt: TGTGCCAGCAGCCTTGGCTTAGGGCGTGAGCAGTTCTTC

j_call: TRBJ2-7
clone_size: many
cdr3_length: 15
d_call: -
v_call: TRBV11-2
cdr3_aa: CASSPRAGSSYEQYF
cdr3_nt: TGTGCCAGCAGTCCCCGGGCAGGGAGCTCCTACGAGCAGTACTTC

j_call: TRBJ2-1
clone_size: many
cdr3_length: 16
d_call: -
v_call: TRBV13
cdr3_aa: CASSPPDSSSYNEQFF
cdr3_nt: TGTGCCAGCAGCCCCCCGGACAGTAGCTCCTACAATGAGCAGTTCTTC